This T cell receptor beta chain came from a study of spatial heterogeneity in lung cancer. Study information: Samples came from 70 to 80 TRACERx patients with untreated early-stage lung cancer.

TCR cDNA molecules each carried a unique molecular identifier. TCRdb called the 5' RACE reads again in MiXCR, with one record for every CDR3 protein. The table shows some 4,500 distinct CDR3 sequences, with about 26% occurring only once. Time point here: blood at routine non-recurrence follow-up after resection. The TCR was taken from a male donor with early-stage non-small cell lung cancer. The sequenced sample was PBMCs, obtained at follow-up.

CDR3 DNA: TGTGCCAGCAGCCCCGGACTAGACTCCCCCACAGATACGCAGTATTTT. This sequence encodes CASSPGLDSPTDTQYF. V usage is TRBV7-2 and J usage is TRBJ2-3, with 7 positions matching TRBD2. Germline CDR1 and CDR2: SGHTA and FQGNSA. Trimming cost V 5 bases and J 2 bases; bases outside gene matches: 10. The length of the CDR3 is 16 residues.